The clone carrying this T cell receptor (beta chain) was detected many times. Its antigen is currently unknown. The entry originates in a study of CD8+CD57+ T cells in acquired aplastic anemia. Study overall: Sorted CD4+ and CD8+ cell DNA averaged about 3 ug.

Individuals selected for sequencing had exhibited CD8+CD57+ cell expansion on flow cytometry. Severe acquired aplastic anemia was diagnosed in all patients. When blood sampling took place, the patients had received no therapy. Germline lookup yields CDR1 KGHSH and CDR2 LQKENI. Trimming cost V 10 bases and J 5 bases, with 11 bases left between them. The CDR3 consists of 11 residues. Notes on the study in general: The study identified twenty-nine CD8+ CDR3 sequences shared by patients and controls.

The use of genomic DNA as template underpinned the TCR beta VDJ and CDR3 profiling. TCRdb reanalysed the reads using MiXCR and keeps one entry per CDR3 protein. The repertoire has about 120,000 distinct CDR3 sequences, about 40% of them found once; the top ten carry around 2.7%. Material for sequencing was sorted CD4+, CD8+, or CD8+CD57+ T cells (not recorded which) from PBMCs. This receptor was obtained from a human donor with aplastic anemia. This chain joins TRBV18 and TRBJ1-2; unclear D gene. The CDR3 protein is CATKTEYGYTF. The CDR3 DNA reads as TGTGCCACCAAGACCGAGTATGGCTACACCTTC.